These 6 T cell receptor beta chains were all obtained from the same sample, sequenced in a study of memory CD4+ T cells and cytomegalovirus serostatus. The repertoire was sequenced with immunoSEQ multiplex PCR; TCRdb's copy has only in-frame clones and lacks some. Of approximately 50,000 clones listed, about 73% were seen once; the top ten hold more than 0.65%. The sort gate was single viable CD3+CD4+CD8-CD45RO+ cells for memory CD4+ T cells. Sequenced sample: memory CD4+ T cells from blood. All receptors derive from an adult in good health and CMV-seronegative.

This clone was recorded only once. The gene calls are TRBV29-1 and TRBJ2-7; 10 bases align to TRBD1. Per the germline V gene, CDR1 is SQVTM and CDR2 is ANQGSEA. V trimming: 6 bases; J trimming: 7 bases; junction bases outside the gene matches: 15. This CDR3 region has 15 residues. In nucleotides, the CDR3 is TGCAGCGTCGGGCCGCGACAGGGGGCGCGTCATGAGCAGTACTTC. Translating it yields CSVGPRQGARHEQYF.

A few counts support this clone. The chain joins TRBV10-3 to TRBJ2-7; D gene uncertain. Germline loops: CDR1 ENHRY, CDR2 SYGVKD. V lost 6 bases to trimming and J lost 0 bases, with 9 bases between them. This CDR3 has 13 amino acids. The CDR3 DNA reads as TGTGCCATCAGAGGTTCCCTCTCCTACGAGCAGTACTTC. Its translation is CAIRGSLSYEQYF.

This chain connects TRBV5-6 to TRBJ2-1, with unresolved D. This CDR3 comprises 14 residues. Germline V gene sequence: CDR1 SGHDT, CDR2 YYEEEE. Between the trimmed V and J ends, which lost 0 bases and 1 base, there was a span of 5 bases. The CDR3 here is CASSLELSYNEQFF. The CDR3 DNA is TGTGCCAGCAGCTTGGAGCTGTCCTACAATGAGCAGTTCTTC. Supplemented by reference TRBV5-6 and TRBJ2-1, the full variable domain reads DAGVTQSPTHLIKTRGQQVTLRCSPKSGHDTVSWYQQALGQGPQFIFQYYEEEERQRGNFPDRFSGHQFPNYSSELNVNALLLGDSALYLCASSLELSYNEQFFGPGTRLTVL.

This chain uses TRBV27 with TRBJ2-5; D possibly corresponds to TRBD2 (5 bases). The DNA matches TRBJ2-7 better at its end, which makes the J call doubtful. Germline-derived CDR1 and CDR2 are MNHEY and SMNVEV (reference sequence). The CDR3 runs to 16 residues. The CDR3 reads CASSTYTRKNPYEQYF. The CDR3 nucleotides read TGTGCCAGCAGTACCTATACTAGGAAAAATCCCTACGAGCAGTACTTC.

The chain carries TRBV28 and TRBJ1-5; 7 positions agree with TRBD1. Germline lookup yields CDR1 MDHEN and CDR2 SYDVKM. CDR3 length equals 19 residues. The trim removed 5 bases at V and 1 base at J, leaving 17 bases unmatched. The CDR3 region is CASSPPRGTAGLSNQPQHF. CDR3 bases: TGTGCCAGCAGTCCCCCTAGGGGGACAGCTGGATTAAGCAATCAGCCCCAGCATTTT.

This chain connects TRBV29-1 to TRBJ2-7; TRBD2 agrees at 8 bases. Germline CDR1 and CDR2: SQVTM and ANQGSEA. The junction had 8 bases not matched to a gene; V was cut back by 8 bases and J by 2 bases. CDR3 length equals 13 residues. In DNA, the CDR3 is TGCAGCACCCTAACTAGCGGTACCTACGAGCAGTACTTC. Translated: CSTLTSGTYEQYF.